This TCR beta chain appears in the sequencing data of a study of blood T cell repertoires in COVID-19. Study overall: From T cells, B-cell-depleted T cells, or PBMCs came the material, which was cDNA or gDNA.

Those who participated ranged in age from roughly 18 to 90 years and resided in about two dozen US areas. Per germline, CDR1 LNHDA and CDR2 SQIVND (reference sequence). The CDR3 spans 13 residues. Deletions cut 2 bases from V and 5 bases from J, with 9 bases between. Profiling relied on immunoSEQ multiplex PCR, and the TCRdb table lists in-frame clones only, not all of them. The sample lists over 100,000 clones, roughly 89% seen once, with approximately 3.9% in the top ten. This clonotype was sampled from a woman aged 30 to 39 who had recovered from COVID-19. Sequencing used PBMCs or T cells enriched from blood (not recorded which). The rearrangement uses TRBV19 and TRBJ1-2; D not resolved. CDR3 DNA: TGTGCCAGTAGTATAAGCCGGGAGTATGGCTACACCTTC. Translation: CASSISREYGYTF.